The following is a T cell receptor (beta chain) sequence with its context. This entry comes from a study of T cell responses to AZD1222 COVID-19 vaccine. This table comes from immunoSEQ multiplex PCR, and its TCRdb copy is limited to in-frame clones, with some not included. The table records about 140,000 clones, about 90% of them present only once. Sample: peripheral blood, taken 28 days after the second dose of the MenACWY control vaccine. This TCR came from an adult who received the MenACWY meningococcal vaccine as a control.

The CDR3 loop is CASSYRVSKLAKNIQYF. The CDR3 DNA reads as TGTGCCAGCAGCTACAGGGTGAGCAAACTAGCCAAAAACATTCAGTACTTC. J is TRBJ2-4 and V is TRBV5-6; weak D call: TRBD1 (6 bases). Trimming shortened V by 3 bases and J by 0 bases, and 16 bases separated the two germline ends. Germline V gene sequence: CDR1 SGHDT, CDR2 YYEEEE. This CDR3 has 17 residues. The full variable domain, its missing parts supplied by reference TRBV5-6 and TRBJ2-4, is DAGVTQSPTHLIKTRGQQVTLRCSPKSGHDTVSWYQQALGQGPQFIFQYYEEEERQRGNFPDRFSGHQFPNYSSELNVNALLLGDSALYLCASSYRVSKLAKNIQYFGAGTRLSVL.